This TCR beta chain was obtained from a study of blood T cell repertoires in COVID-19. The length of the CDR3 is 13 residues. The germline CDR1 and CDR2 sequences are SGHTA and FQGTGA. With 2 bases clipped from V and 15 bases from J, the junction kept 6 bases outside the gene matches. Libraries were prepared by immunoSEQ multiplex PCR; TCRdb keeps only in-frame clonotypes and omits some of them. This table holds 200,000 to 250,000 clones, 70% to 85% found once. Living in about two dozen US areas, the participants were between about 18 and 95 years of age. The sample taken for sequencing was PBMCs or T cells enriched from blood (not recorded which). The TCR sequence derives from a man aged 55 to 70 who had recovered from COVID-19. The gene calls are TRBV7-3 and TRBJ2-1; 11 nucleotides align to TRBD1. This chain's CDR3 is CASSLVDRGLLFF. In DNA, the CDR3 is TGTGCCAGCAGCTTAGTGGACAGGGGGCTCTTGTTCTTC.